This T cell receptor beta chain was identified in a study of PD-L1 blockade in urothelial cancer. Study-level background: The analyses of blood took place 3 weeks (second dose) and 6 weeks after treatment start. Blood samples had a median of approximately 140,000 T cells, tens of thousands of unique TCRs, and clonality more than 0.075.

Notes on this clone: The antigen is unknown.

Trimming removed 2 bases from V and 2 bases from J, with 2 bases in between. This CDR3 has 13 amino acids. Germline V gene data show CDR1 as SGHNT and CDR2 as YYREEE (reference sequence). Overall study results and limits: Durable-benefit patients had greater expansion of tumor-associated blood clones at 3 weeks.

Repertoires were generated with immunoSEQ multiplex PCR, while TCRdb's copy carries only in-frame clones and drops some. The table lists 38,000 or so clones, around 82% of them singletons. The source material was PBMCs, sampled around atezolizumab (anti-PD-L1) treatment. This clonotype originated in a man in his sixties with urothelial cancer. The chain uses TRBV5-4 and TRBJ2-6; unclear D gene. The CDR3 spells CASSFTGANVLTF. The CDR3 coding sequence is TGTGCCAGCAGCTTTACTGGGGCCAACGTCCTGACTTTC.